This TCR beta chain originates from a study of T-cell reconstitution after alpha-beta-depleted transplantation in children. Germline CDR1 SGHVS, CDR2 FNYEAQ. There are 18 residues in the CDR3. With 3 bases clipped from V and 9 bases from J, the junction kept 18 bases outside the gene matches. Unique molecular identifiers were used in preparing the TCRbeta library. TCRdb re-called the PCR reads through MiXCR, storing one row per CDR3 protein. Here the sample spans about 500,000 distinct CDR3 sequences, around a third being singletons. This TCR was recovered from a human donor who donated a stem cell graft to a child with aplastic anemia. The starting material was PBMCs from the stem cell graft donor, obtained from the stem cell graft. The rearrangement joins TRBV7-6 to TRBJ2-1; TRBD2 matches at 9 bases. CDR3 coding DNA: TGTGCCAGCAGCTTCACTGGGCGGGTAGCGGGAGATCACGGTGAGCAGTTCTTC. The encoded protein is CASSFTGRVAGDHGEQFF.